The 26 T cell receptor beta chains in this list originate from one sample, sequenced in a study of blood T cells in healthy people across ages. For the second PCR, which ran for 7 to 11 cycles, a sample-barcoded 5' primer and a J-beta primer mix were used. TCRdb independently ran MiXCR on the 5' RACE reads; one entry per CDR3 protein. The sample has roughly 1.6 million distinct CDR3 sequences; about 35% are singletons. The sequenced sample was blood. These receptors were collected from a woman aged 30 to 39 in good health.

This clonotype was observed at least ten times. The V gene is TRBV4-1, the J gene TRBJ2-1; TRBD2 aligns across 11 bases. Germline CDR1 is MGHRA and CDR2 is YSYEKL. V lost 3 bases to trimming and J lost 5 bases; unmatched junction nucleotides: 3. The CDR3 spans 15 residues. CDR3 DNA: TGCGCCAGCAGCCACGGACTAGCGGGCAACAATGAGCAGTTCTTC. This codes for CASSHGLAGNNEQFF.

This chain links TRBV27 with TRBJ2-1, with a tentative D call TRBD2 (7 bases). Germline CDR1 and CDR2: MNHEY and SMNVEV (reference sequence). Trimming removed 6 bases at V and 4 bases at J, with 19 bases between. The CDR3 is 16 residues long. The CDR3 region has the DNA TGTGCCAGCAGGGTCCCTGGGGGGGCCCTTTACAATGAGCAGTTCTTC. Protein sequence: CASRVPGGALYNEQFF.

The table lists this clonotype with a few counts. This chain connects TRBV20-1 to TRBJ2-7; D is perhaps TRBD2 (5 bases). The CDR3 runs to 12 residues. V shed 8 bases and J shed 4 bases, with 15 bases lying between them. Germline lookup yields CDR1 DFQATT and CDR2 SNEGSKA (reference sequence). CDR3 nucleotide sequence: TGCAGTTCTACTAGGATCATTTACGAGCAGTACTTC. It encodes CSSTRIIYEQYF.

The rearrangement uses TRBV6-5 and TRBJ1-2; 8 nucleotides match TRBD1. The CDR3 loop spans 15 amino acids. The V segment lost 6 bases and the J segment 8 bases; nucleotides outside the gene matches: 14. From germline, CDR1 is MNHEY and CDR2 SVGAGI. This chain's CDR3 is CASSYLDGQGNGYTF. Here the CDR3 DNA reads TGTGCCAGCAGCTATCTGGACGGACAGGGAAACGGCTACACCTTC.

With regard to this clonotype: A much larger clone lies one base from this, so it may be a read error. This sequence joins TRBV28 and TRBJ2-1; D may match TRBD1 or TRBD2 (5 bases each). Per the germline V gene, CDR1 is MDHEN and CDR2 is SYDVKM. This CDR3 has 16 amino acids. The CDR3 DNA is TGTACCAGCAGTCCGTCCGGGACCATATCCTACAATGAGCAGTTCTTC. This gives the protein CTSSPSGTISYNEQFF.

This clonotype was picked up a small number of times. The chain uses TRBV20-1 and TRBJ2-7, with 10 bases identical to TRBD1. The germline V gene has CDR1 DFQATT and CDR2 SNEGSKA (reference sequence). V shed 6 bases and J 7 bases; nucleotides not matched to a gene: 9. This CDR3 is 13 amino acids long. The CDR3, as DNA: TGCAGTGCGGGAAGACAGGGGGCGGGAGAGCAGTACTTC. Translated, it gives CSAGRQGAGEQYF.

The V gene is TRBV7-9, the J gene TRBJ1-2; D is possibly TRBD1 (5 bases). This CDR3 comprises 14 residues. V lost 5 bases and J 2 bases, leaving 12 bases between the germline ends. Germline V lookup: CDR1 SEHNR, CDR2 FQNEAQ (reference sequence). In DNA form, the CDR3 reads TGTGCCAGCAGCCCGGGACCGCCGAACTATGGCTACACCTTC. The encoded protein is CASSPGPPNYGYTF.

The chain carries TRBV12-3 or TRBV12-4 and TRBJ2-7; D perhaps matches TRBD2 (6 bases). The CDR3 covers 15 residues. V gave up 6 bases and J gave up 0 bases, with 15 bases separating them. In DNA form, the CDR3 reads TGTGCCAGCAGCGAGGGACTTTCATTCTCCTACGAGCAGTACTTC. It encodes CASSEGLSFSYEQYF.

This chain links TRBV7-9 with TRBJ2-1; D remains ambiguous. The length of the CDR3 is 12 residues. The germline V gene encodes CDR1 SEHNR and CDR2 FQNEAQ (reference sequence). Trimming pared 5 bases from V and 8 bases from J, leaving 10 bases between. CDR3 coding DNA: TGTGCCAGCAGCGGCAAATGGTATGAGCAGTTCTTC. Protein product: CASSGKWYEQFF.

This clonotype was counted between two and nine times. The chain uses TRBV4-1 and TRBJ1-5, with D perhaps matching TRBD1 (5 bases). The CDR3 totals 14 residues. The germline V and J ends were trimmed by 2 bases and 1 base, with 6 bases remaining between them. The germline V gene encodes CDR1 MGHRA and CDR2 YSYEKL. The CDR3 coding sequence is TGCGCCAGCAGCCAATGGGACAGCAATCAGCCCCAGCATTTT. Translation: CASSQWDSNQPQHF.

This clonotype was picked up a small number of times. The rearrangement joins TRBV10-3 to TRBJ2-7, with D possibly being TRBD2 (5 bases). Trimming took off 7 bases at V and 0 bases at J, with 13 bases between the two ends. The germline V gene has CDR1 ENHRY and CDR2 SYGVKD. The CDR3 spans 14 residues. This CDR3 is CAIKLDSTSYEQYF. DNA of the CDR3: TGTGCCATCAAGTTGGACTCGACCTCCTACGAGCAGTACTTC.

This chain uses TRBV15 with TRBJ2-2, with a tentative D call TRBD1 (6 bases). The ends were cut back, 3 bases at V and 7 bases at J, with 18 bases in the middle. This CDR3 has 16 residues. Germline V gives CDR1 LNHNV, CDR2 YYDKDF (reference sequence). The CDR3 sequence: CATSSNRVSWNGELFF. In nucleotides, the CDR3 is TGTGCCACCAGCAGCAACAGGGTTTCGTGGAACGGGGAGCTGTTTTTT.

The chain employs TRBV4-1 and TRBJ1-4; 12 bases align to TRBD1. This CDR3 has 14 residues. V lost 4 bases and J lost 9; bases outside the gene matches: 3. Germline V gene sequence: CDR1 MGHRA, CDR2 YSYEKL. CDR3 region: CASSPRDRGQKLFF. DNA for the CDR3: TGCGCCAGCAGCCCCCGGGACAGGGGGCAAAAACTGTTTTTT.

In this sample, this clonotype turned up many times. For the CDR3, the DNA is TGTGCCATCAGTGACCGACAGGGGTTTTATTCACCCCTCCACTTT. Translated: CAISDRQGFYSPLHF. This chain links TRBV10-3 with TRBJ1-6; TRBD1 matches at 8 bases. Germline V gene sequence: CDR1 ENHRY, CDR2 SYGVKD. V trimming: 3 bases; J trimming: 8 bases; junction bases outside the gene matches: 6. CDR3 length: 15 amino acids.

This clonotype was recorded a few times. The V and J genes are TRBV12-3 or TRBV12-4 and TRBJ2-3; perhaps TRBD1 as D (6 bases). V dropped 6 bases and J dropped 2 bases, with 12 bases sitting between them. This CDR3 has 14 residues. The CDR3 spells CASSSGTPTDTQYF. The CDR3 DNA is TGTGCCAGCAGCTCCGGGACACCCACAGATACGCAGTATTTT.

The CDR3 DNA reads TGCAGTGCTTCGGACAGGTCTAACTATGGCTACACCTTC. Its translation: CSASDRSNYGYTF. The chain uses TRBV20-1 and TRBJ1-2, with 7 bases matching TRBD1. This CDR3 is built from 13 residues. The germline CDR1 and CDR2 sequences are DFQATT and SNEGSKA (reference sequence). V dropped 5 bases and J dropped 0; count of bases not matched to a gene: 3.

This clonotype has ten or more counts. This rearrangement joins TRBV7-8 to TRBJ2-7; D uncertain. The CDR3 sequence is 14 residues long. Germline CDR1 SGHVS, CDR2 FQNEAQ. Trimming left V 5 bases short and J 0 bases short, with 11 bases between. In nucleotides, the CDR3 is TGTGCCAGCAGCAATGGGGTTCGCTCCTACGAGCAGTACTTC. This gives the protein CASSNGVRSYEQYF.

In DNA, the CDR3 is TGTGCCAGCAGCCACCCATATCAGGGCAGCAATCAGCCCCAGCATTTT. Translating it yields CASSHPYQGSNQPQHF. The chain recombines TRBV4-2 with TRBJ1-5, with D possibly being TRBD1 (5 bases). CDR3 length equals 16 residues. The V gene lost 3 bases and the J gene lost 1 base, with 13 bases spanning the gap. Germline V gene data show CDR1 as LGHNA and CDR2 as YNFKEQ.

The V call is TRBV9, the J call TRBJ2-3, with D tentatively TRBD1 or TRBD2 (5 bases each). Trimming stripped 4 bases from V and 1 base from J, with 16 bases between. The CDR3 has 16 amino acids. Germline-derived CDR1 and CDR2 are SGDLS and YYNGEE. Written as DNA, the CDR3 is TGTGCCAGCAGCACAGGACTCCACTCAGGCACAGATACGCAGTATTTT. Encoded protein: CASSTGLHSGTDTQYF. The full variable domain, its missing parts supplied by reference TRBV9 and TRBJ2-3, is DSGVTQTPKHLITATGQRVTLRCSPRSGDLSVYWYQQSLDQGLQFLIQYYNGEERAKGNILERFSAQQFPDLHSELNLSSLELGDSALYFCASSTGLHSGTDTQYFGPGTRLTVL.

This clonotype appeared a few times. The chain carries TRBV29-1 and TRBJ1-2, with 9 bases matching TRBD1. V trimming: 0 bases; J trimming: 4 bases; junction bases outside the gene matches: 9. The CDR3 is 16 amino acids. Looked up from germline, CDR1 is SQVTM and CDR2 is ANQGSEA. The CDR3 here is CSVEDSTQGAGYGYTF. The CDR3 DNA follows: TGCAGCGTTGAAGATTCAACACAGGGGGCCGGCTATGGCTACACCTTC.

This chain connects TRBV19 to TRBJ2-1; TRBD2 aligns across 9 bases. The J segment lost 8 bases and the V segment lost 4 bases, leaving 3 bases of the junction unmatched. Germline V gene sequence: CDR1 LNHDA, CDR2 SQIVND (reference sequence). This CDR3 contains 13 residues. Here the CDR3 reads CASSSSGSYEQFF. The CDR3 DNA follows: TGTGCCAGTAGTAGTAGCGGGAGCTATGAGCAGTTCTTC.

A few counts support this clonotype. The chain couples TRBV27 to TRBJ1-5; D is perhaps TRBD1 (6 bases). The CDR3 runs to 14 residues. V lost 6 bases to trimming and J lost 7 bases, with 16 bases between them. Germline CDR1 reads MNHEY; CDR2 reads SMNVEV (reference sequence). The CDR3 bases are TGTGCCAGCAGGCCCGGGGGGGGCGGACAGCCCCAGCATTTT. It specifies CASRPGGGGQPQHF.

V and J are TRBV6-2 or TRBV6-3 and TRBJ2-1; TRBD2 aligns across 7 bases. The CDR3 length is 15 residues. Per the germline V gene, CDR1 is MNHEY and CDR2 is SVGEGT. The trim removed 6 bases at V and 4 bases at J, leaving 9 bases unmatched. The CDR3 is CASSPGTKRYNEQFF. The CDR3 bases are TGTGCCAGCAGCCCCGGGACTAAACGATACAATGAGCAGTTCTTC.

The chain employs TRBV18 and TRBJ2-5; tentatively, D is TRBD1 (6 bases). The V end lost 3 bases, the J end lost 5 bases, and 10 bases lay between the germline ends. CDR3 length: 13 residues. From germline, CDR1 is KGHSH and CDR2 LQKENI. The CDR3 bases are TGTGCCAGCTCACCGCGACAGGTCGAGACCCAGTACTTC. It specifies CASSPRQVETQYF.

This chain links TRBV2 with TRBJ2-3; TRBD1 or TRBD2 may be the D gene (6 bases each). CDR3 size: 14 residues. V was pared by 2 bases and J by 9 bases, with 15 bases between. In germline, CDR1 is SNHLY, CDR2 FYNNEI. The CDR3 region is CASSEMGGQGTQYF. CDR3 sequence (DNA): TGTGCCAGCAGTGAAATGGGGGGCCAAGGCACGCAGTATTTT. The variable domain in full, completed from reference TRBV2 and TRBJ2-3, reads EPEVTQTPSHQVTQMGQEVILRCVPISNHLYFYWYRQILGQKVEFLVSFYNNEISEKSEIFDDQFSVERPDGSNFTLKIRSTKLEDSAMYFCASSEMGGQGTQYFGPGTRLTVL.

The genes are TRBV7-9 and TRBJ2-7; 12 nucleotides line up with TRBD2. CDR1 and CDR2 (germline): SEHNR, FQNEAQ (reference sequence). This CDR3 spans 17 amino acids. V was clipped by 5 bases and J by 3 bases; unmatched bases: 11. The chain's CDR3 is CASSPGLAGSPFYEQYF. As DNA, the CDR3 is TGTGCCAGCAGCCCAGGACTAGCGGGGAGCCCCTTCTACGAGCAGTACTTC.